Each of the 28 T cell receptor beta chains below was sequenced from the same sample in a study of T-cell reconstitution after alpha-beta-depleted transplantation in children. Construction of the TCRbeta library involved unique molecular identifiers. A single record per CDR3 protein comes from TCRdb applying MiXCR to the PCR reads. The table includes around 580,000 distinct CDR3 sequences, 23% detected once. Sequenced here: PBMCs, mostly from graft donor cells, sampled 360 days after TCRalphabeta/CD19-depleted stem cell transplant. The receptors shown here come from a boy under two years old who had a stem cell transplant for acute myeloid leukemia, so the T cells may come from the graft donor.

The chain combines TRBV4-3 with TRBJ2-1; weak D call: TRBD1 (5 bases). The CDR3 sequence is 14 residues long. The ends were cut back, 1 base at V and 4 bases at J, with 8 bases in the middle. The germline gives CDR1 LGHNA, CDR2 YSLEER. The CDR3 DNA is TGCGCCAGCAGCCAAGCTGACAGTTACAATGAGCAGTTCTTC. It encodes CASSQADSYNEQFF.

This clonotype has only a few counts. The genes are TRBV27 and TRBJ1-1, with 9 nucleotides matching TRBD1. This CDR3 region has 14 residues. Germline V gene lookup returns CDR1 MNHEY and CDR2 SMNVEV (reference sequence). Trimming took 6 bases from V and 4 from J; bases not matched to a gene: 6. The CDR3 loop is CASSSGTGFTEAFF. The DNA for the CDR3 is TGTGCCAGCAGCTCCGGGACAGGGTTCACTGAAGCTTTCTTT.

V usage is TRBV27 and J usage is TRBJ2-5; TRBD1 matches 7 bases. This CDR3 contains 14 residues. The ends lost 5 bases at V and 5 bases at J; junction bases unmatched: 8. Germline assignment: CDR1 MNHEY and CDR2 SMNVEV (reference sequence). CDR3 loop: CASSPRQGTETQYF. As DNA, the CDR3 is TGTGCCAGCAGTCCCCGACAGGGAACGGAGACCCAGTACTTC.

This clonotype was seen more than once but under ten times. The CDR3 sequence: CASSLDSWETQYF. In DNA form, the CDR3 reads TGTGCCAGCAGCTTGGACAGTTGGGAGACCCAGTACTTC. V gene TRBV7-2 combines with J gene TRBJ2-5; a possible D gene is TRBD1 (6 bases). Trimming pared 3 bases from V and 5 bases from J, leaving 10 bases between. The CDR3 runs to 13 residues. The germline gives CDR1 SGHTA, CDR2 FQGNSA.

The rearrangement links TRBV29-1 to TRBJ1-1; 7 bases fit TRBD1. V was pared by 8 bases and J by 4 bases, with 19 bases of the junction left unmatched. This CDR3 spans 16 amino acids. Germline assignment: CDR1 SQVTM and CDR2 ANQGSEA. DNA of the CDR3: TGCAGCTCTGAGGTCCAGGACATACAGGGGACCACTGAAGCTTTCTTT. It encodes CSSEVQDIQGTTEAFF.

This clonotype showed up many times. The rearrangement uses TRBV20-1 and TRBJ1-5, with 8 bases aligning to TRBD1. The CDR3 covers 16 residues. Germline CDR1 DFQATT, CDR2 SNEGSKA (reference sequence). With V trimmed by 1 base and J by 3 bases, 8 bases remained unmatched. The CDR3: CSARGNWGQVNQPQHF. In DNA form, the CDR3 reads TGCAGTGCTAGAGGAAACTGGGGACAGGTCAATCAGCCCCAGCATTTT.

The rearrangement uses TRBV7-2 and TRBJ2-2; D call uncertain. Looked up from germline, CDR1 is SGHTA and CDR2 is FQGNSA. The CDR3 covers 13 residues. V gave up 8 bases and J gave up 5 bases, with 12 bases separating them. This CDR3 is CASSTLRTGELFF. In DNA, the CDR3 is TGTGCCAGCTCCACCTTACGAACCGGGGAGCTGTTTTTT.

The V call is TRBV27, the J call TRBJ2-2; 8 bases fit TRBD1. V lost 5 bases and J lost 5; bases outside the gene matches: 4. The CDR3 runs to 14 residues. Germline CDR1 reads MNHEY; CDR2 reads SMNVEV (reference sequence). The CDR3: CASSPDRVTGELFF. Written as DNA, the CDR3 is TGTGCCAGCAGTCCGGACAGGGTGACCGGGGAGCTGTTTTTT.

The chain links TRBV18 to TRBJ2-2; 10 nucleotides agree with TRBD2. This CDR3 is built from 16 residues. Germline trimming cut 3 bases from V and 3 bases from J; bases unmatched to any gene: 4. CDR1 and CDR2 (germline): KGHSH, LQKENI. CDR3 sequence: CASSPSGLAYTGELFF. The CDR3 nucleotides read TGTGCCAGCTCACCTTCGGGACTAGCGTACACCGGGGAGCTGTTTTTT.

This clonotype was counted only a few times. V usage is TRBV24-1 and J usage is TRBJ2-3; no firm D call. Germline V gene data show CDR1 as KGHDR and CDR2 as SFDVKD. The CDR3 extends over 13 amino acids. Trimming shortened V by 3 bases and J by 10 bases, and 13 bases separated the two germline ends. CDR3 in amino acids: CATSDTTFRAQYF. CDR3 DNA sequence: TGTGCCACCAGTGATACTACTTTCCGGGCGCAGTATTTT.

The chain combines TRBV29-1 with TRBJ1-2; 7 nucleotides agree with TRBD1. Trimming took 2 bases from V and 0 from J; bases not matched to a gene: 6. The CDR3 length is 15 residues. CDR1 is SQVTM, CDR2 ANQGSEA, per germline. As DNA, the CDR3 is TGCAGCGTTGAATCCCCGGGACAGACTAACTATGGCTACACCTTC. Residues: CSVESPGQTNYGYTF.

There are many counts of this clonotype. V usage is TRBV4-1 and J usage is TRBJ2-1, with TRBD2 identical over 11 bases. Germline V gene data show CDR1 as MGHRA and CDR2 as YSYEKL. The CDR3 covers 15 residues. Trimming cost V 1 base and J 7 bases; bases outside gene matches: 3. The CDR3, as DNA: TGCGCCAGCAGCCAAGGGGGACTAGCGGTAAATGAGCAGTTCTTC. Protein: CASSQGGLAVNEQFF.

This clonotype has just a few counts. This chain uses TRBV20-1 with TRBJ2-1, with TRBD1 identical over 9 bases. The V gene's germline CDR1 is DFQATT and CDR2 SNEGSKA (reference sequence). V trimming: 3 bases; J trimming: 6 bases; junction bases outside the gene matches: 6. The CDR3 extends over 14 amino acids. The CDR3 DNA sequence: TGCAGTGCTAGCAGGACAGGGGTCAGCAATGAGCAGTTCTTC. Translated: CSASRTGVSNEQFF.

In this sample, this clonotype turned up many times. The chain joins TRBV30 to TRBJ2-3; 9 bases are a match to TRBD2. Germline-derived CDR1 and CDR2 are GTSNPN and SVGIG (reference sequence). CDR3 length: 15 amino acids. V was pared by 0 bases and J by 4 bases, with 5 bases of the junction left unmatched. The CDR3 protein is CAWSVGGGGADTQYF. The DNA for the CDR3 is TGTGCCTGGAGTGTTGGCGGGGGGGGCGCAGATACGCAGTATTTT. The entire variable domain, with the rest obtained from reference TRBV30 and TRBJ2-3, is as follows: SQTIHQWPATLVQPVGSPLSLECTVEGTSNPNLYWYRQAAGRGLQLLFYSVGIGQISSEVPQNLSASRPQDRQFILSSKKLLLSDSGFYLCAWSVGGGGADTQYFGPGTRLTVL.

This clonotype came up a few times. The rearrangement uses TRBV2 and TRBJ2-7; D possibly corresponds to TRBD1 (6 bases). Per the germline V gene, CDR1 is SNHLY and CDR2 is FYNNEI. This CDR3 region has 12 residues. Trimming took off 6 bases at V and 3 bases at J, with 9 bases between the two ends. CDR3 bases: TGTGCCAGCAGAGTGGACAGCTACGAGCAGTACTTC. Translated, it gives CASRVDSYEQYF.

The chain carries TRBV5-1 and TRBJ2-7; weak D call: TRBD2 (5 bases). Trimming pared 1 base from V and 5 bases from J, leaving 10 bases between. The CDR3 loop spans 13 amino acids. In germline, CDR1 is SGHRS, CDR2 YFSETQ. The CDR3 loop reads CASSLPGIDEQYF. Here the CDR3 DNA reads TGCGCCAGCAGCTTGCCGGGGATCGACGAGCAGTACTTC.

This clonotype was detected a few times. The chain couples TRBV10-3 to TRBJ2-1; either TRBD1 or TRBD2 may fit D (6 bases each). CDR1 is ENHRY and CDR2 is SYGVKD in the germline V gene. The CDR3 length is 14 residues. Trimming shortened V by 10 bases and J by 6 bases, and 19 bases separated the two germline ends. Here the CDR3 DNA reads TGTGCCACCAAGGAGGGGGTGTGGAGCAATGAGCAGTTCTTC. Translation gives CATKEGVWSNEQFF.

The J gene is TRBJ2-7, the V gene TRBV7-6; 9 bases fit TRBD1. Germline V lookup: CDR1 SGHVS, CDR2 FNYEAQ. V lost 3 bases and J lost 6; bases outside the gene matches: 6. The CDR3 is made up of 14 amino acids. The CDR3: CASSLEGQGFEQYF. The CDR3 nucleotides are TGTGCCAGCAGCTTGGAGGGACAGGGATTCGAGCAGTACTTC.

This clonotype was seen at least ten times. The chain carries TRBV12-3 or TRBV12-4 and TRBJ2-3; no definite D call. Trimming left V 3 bases short and J 0 bases short, with 10 bases between. This CDR3 region has 15 residues. The CDR3 nucleotides read TGTGCCAGCAGTTTGACGCTATCTAGCACAGATACGCAGTATTTT. Translated: CASSLTLSSTDTQYF.

This clonotype occurred a few times. The CDR3 coding sequence is TGTGCCAGCAGTTTAGGGGTAGGCAGAAACACTGAAGCTTTCTTT. Its translation is CASSLGVGRNTEAFF. This chain joins TRBV27 and TRBJ1-1, with D hard to call. The germline V gene encodes CDR1 MNHEY and CDR2 SMNVEV (reference sequence). V lost 2 bases to trimming and J lost 2 bases, with 12 bases between them. This CDR3 is 15 amino acids long.

Many counts were recorded for this clonotype. The V gene is TRBV6-6, the J gene TRBJ2-5; 9 bases match TRBD2. CDR1 is MNHNY and CDR2 is SVGAGI in the germline V gene (reference sequence). The CDR3 covers 13 residues. V dropped 6 bases and J dropped 4; count of bases not matched to a gene: 3. CDR3 loop: CASSGTSLETQYF. DNA for the CDR3: TGTGCCAGCAGCGGGACTAGCCTAGAGACCCAGTACTTC.

This chain connects TRBV3-1 to TRBJ1-1, with no clear D. Germline values: CDR1 LGHDT, CDR2 YNNKEL (reference sequence). V lost 0 bases, J lost 7 bases, and 3 bases lay in between. CDR3 size: 11 residues. The CDR3 DNA reads TGTGCCAGCAGCCAAGACAGTGAAGCTTTCTTT. Residues: CASSQDSEAFF.

There are many counts of this clonotype. Here the CDR3 reads CASKRYSNQPQHF. The CDR3 DNA sequence: TGTGCCAGCAAACGGTATAGCAATCAGCCCCAGCATTTT. This chain uses TRBV12-3 or TRBV12-4 with TRBJ1-5; no clear D gene. The ends were cut back, 7 bases at V and 0 bases at J, with 7 bases in the middle. This CDR3 is 13 amino acids long.

This clonotype has at least ten counts. The chain couples TRBV9 to TRBJ2-2; 8 bases match TRBD2. Germline V gene sequence: CDR1 SGDLS, CDR2 YYNGEE. CDR3 length: 21 residues. Unmatched junction bases numbered 17, after V lost 0 bases and J lost 1 base. The CDR3 DNA reads TGTGCCAGCAGCGTAGAGGGCCTAGCGGTACTAGCGGCTATGAACACCGGGGAGCTGTTTTTT. As protein: CASSVEGLAVLAAMNTGELFF. Complete variable domain (other parts from reference TRBV9 and TRBJ2-2): DSGVTQTPKHLITATGQRVTLRCSPRSGDLSVYWYQQSLDQGLQFLIQYYNGEERAKGNILERFSAQQFPDLHSELNLSSLELGDSALYFCASSVEGLAVLAAMNTGELFFGEGSRLTVL.

The J gene is TRBJ2-3, the V gene TRBV20-1; TRBD2 is a possible D gene (6 bases). CDR1 DFQATT and CDR2 SNEGSKA come from the germline V gene (reference sequence). The CDR3 runs to 16 residues. V lost 3 bases and J 0 bases, leaving 16 bases between the germline ends. CDR3 amino acids: CSASLGGDPSTDTQYF. CDR3 DNA sequence: TGCAGTGCTAGTTTGGGCGGGGACCCTAGCACAGATACGCAGTATTTT.

This clonotype came up many times. This rearrangement joins TRBV29-1 to TRBJ1-1; perhaps TRBD1 as D (6 bases). This CDR3 has 14 residues. Trimming pared 4 bases from V and 1 base from J, leaving 13 bases between. From germline, CDR1 is SQVTM and CDR2 ANQGSEA. CDR3 DNA: TGCAGCGTTGTTGCAGGACAGACGAACACTGAAGCTTTCTTT. Its protein is CSVVAGQTNTEAFF.

A few counts support this clonotype. The chain has TRBV20-1 and TRBJ2-3, with D perhaps matching TRBD1 (7 bases). This CDR3 is built from 13 residues. Per germline, CDR1 DFQATT and CDR2 SNEGSKA (reference sequence). V lost 5 bases and J lost 5, with 14 bases in between. The CDR3 DNA reads TGCAGTGCTGGCCAGGGGGGAATAGATACGCAGTATTTT. It yields the protein CSAGQGGIDTQYF.

The chain has TRBV20-1 and TRBJ2-3; D gene ambiguous. V lost 6 bases and J 0 bases, leaving 13 bases between the germline ends. The germline V gene has CDR1 DFQATT and CDR2 SNEGSKA (reference sequence). The CDR3 is 14 amino acids. The CDR3 reads CSANYPASTDTQYF. The CDR3 bases are TGCAGTGCAAATTACCCGGCTAGCACAGATACGCAGTATTTT.